This T cell receptor beta chain was recovered during a study of control samples from healthy donors and cancer patients. Sequencing used immunoSEQ multiplex PCR; TCRdb keeps in-frame clones, though not all of them. The table includes about 53,000 clones, approximately 86% detected once. This clone occurred a few times. The length of the CDR3 is 16 residues. CDR1 is SNHLY, CDR2 FYNNEI, per germline. After removal of 7 bases from V and 8 bases from J, the junction contained 12 bases not matched to a gene. The chain joins TRBV2 to TRBJ1-6, with TRBD1 identical over 9 bases. The sequenced material came from PBMCs. The clonotype comes from a man aged 60-69 years with head and neck cancer. The CDR3 DNA follows: TGTGCCAGCACCCTAGGGCCGGGACAGGGTTATTCACCCCTCCACTTT. It codes for CASTLGPGQGYSPLHF. Filled out from reference TRBV2 and TRBJ1-6, the complete variable domain reads EPEVTQTPSHQVTQMGQEVILRCVPISNHLYFYWYRQILGQKVEFLVSFYNNEISEKSEIFDDQFSVERPDGSNFTLKIRSTKLEDSAMYFCASTLGPGQGYSPLHFGNGTRLTVT.